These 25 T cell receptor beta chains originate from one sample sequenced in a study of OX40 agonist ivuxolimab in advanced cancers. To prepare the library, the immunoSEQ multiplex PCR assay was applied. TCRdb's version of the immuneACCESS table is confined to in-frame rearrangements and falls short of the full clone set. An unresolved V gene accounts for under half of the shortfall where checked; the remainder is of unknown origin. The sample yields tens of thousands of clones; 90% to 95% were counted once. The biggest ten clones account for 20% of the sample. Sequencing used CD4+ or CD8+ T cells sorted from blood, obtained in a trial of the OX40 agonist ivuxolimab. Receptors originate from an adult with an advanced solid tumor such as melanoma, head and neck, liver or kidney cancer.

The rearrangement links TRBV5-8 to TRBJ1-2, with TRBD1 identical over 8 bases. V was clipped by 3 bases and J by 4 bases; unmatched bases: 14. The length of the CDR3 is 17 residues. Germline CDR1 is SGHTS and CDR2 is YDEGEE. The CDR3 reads CASSSQINRGIGYGYTF. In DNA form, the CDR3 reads TGTGCCAGCAGCTCCCAGATTAACAGGGGGATCGGCTATGGCTACACCTTC.

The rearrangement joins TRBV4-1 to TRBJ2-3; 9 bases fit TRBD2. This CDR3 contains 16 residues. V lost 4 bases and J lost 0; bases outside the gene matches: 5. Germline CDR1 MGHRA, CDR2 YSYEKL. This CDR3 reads CASSRPSGESTDTQYF. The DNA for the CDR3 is TGCGCCAGCAGCCGTCCTAGCGGGGAAAGCACAGATACGCAGTATTTT.

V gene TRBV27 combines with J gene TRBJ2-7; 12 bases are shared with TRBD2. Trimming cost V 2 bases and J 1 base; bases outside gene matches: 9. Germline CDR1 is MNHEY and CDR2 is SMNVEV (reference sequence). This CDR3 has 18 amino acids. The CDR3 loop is CASSLTPPGLAGSYEQYF. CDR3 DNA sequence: TGTGCCAGCAGTTTAACCCCCCCGGGACTAGCGGGTTCCTACGAGCAGTACTTC.

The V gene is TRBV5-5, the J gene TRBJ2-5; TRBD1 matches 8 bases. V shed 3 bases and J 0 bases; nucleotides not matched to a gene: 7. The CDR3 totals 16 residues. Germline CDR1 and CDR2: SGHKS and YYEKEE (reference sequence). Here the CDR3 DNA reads TGTGCCAGCAGCTCCCCCTGGGGACAGGACCAAGAGACCCAGTACTTC. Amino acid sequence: CASSSPWGQDQETQYF. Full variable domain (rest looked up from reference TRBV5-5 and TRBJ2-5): DAGVTQSPTHLIKTRGQQVTLRCSPISGHKSVSWYQQVLGQGPQFIFQYYEKEERGRGNFPDRFSARQFPNYSSELNVNALLLGDSALYLCASSSPWGQDQETQYFGPGTRLLVL.

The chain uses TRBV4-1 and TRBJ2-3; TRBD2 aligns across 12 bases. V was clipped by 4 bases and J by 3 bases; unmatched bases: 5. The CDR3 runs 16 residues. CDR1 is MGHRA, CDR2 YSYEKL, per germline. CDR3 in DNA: TGCGCCAGCAGCCGGAAGACTAGCGGGGGTACAGATACGCAGTATTTT. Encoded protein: CASSRKTSGGTDTQYF.

CDR3 loop: CAISSGLYEQYF. The CDR3 DNA sequence: TGTGCCATCAGTTCCGGGTTGTACGAGCAGTACTTC. The chain recombines TRBV10-3 with TRBJ2-7; D unresolved. Trimming removed 5 bases from V and 4 bases from J, with 9 bases in between. This CDR3 comprises 12 residues. Per germline, CDR1 ENHRY and CDR2 SYGVKD.

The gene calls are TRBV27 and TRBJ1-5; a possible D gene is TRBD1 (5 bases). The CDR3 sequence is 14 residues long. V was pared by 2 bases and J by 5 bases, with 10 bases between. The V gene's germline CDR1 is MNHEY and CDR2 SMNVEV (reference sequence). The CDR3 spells CASSLGGGYQPQHF. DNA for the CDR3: TGTGCCAGCAGTTTAGGGGGGGGGTATCAGCCCCAGCATTTT.

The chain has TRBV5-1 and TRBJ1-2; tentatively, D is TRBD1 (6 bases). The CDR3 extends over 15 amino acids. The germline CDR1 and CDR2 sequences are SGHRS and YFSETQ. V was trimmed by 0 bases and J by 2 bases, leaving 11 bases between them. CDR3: CASSLGGGGNYGYTF. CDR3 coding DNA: TGCGCCAGCAGCTTGGGCGGAGGGGGAAACTATGGCTACACCTTC. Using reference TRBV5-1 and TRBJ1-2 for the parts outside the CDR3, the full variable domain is KAGVTQTPRYLIKTRGQQVTLSCSPISGHRSVSWYQQTPGQGLQFLFEYFSETQRNKGNFPGRFSGRQFSNSRSEMNVSTLELGDSALYLCASSLGGGGNYGYTFGSGTRLTVV.

The chain's CDR3 is CASRSGRAYNEQFF. DNA of the CDR3: TGCGCCAGCAGGAGCGGGCGGGCCTACAATGAGCAGTTCTTC. V gene TRBV10-2 combines with J gene TRBJ2-1; D perhaps matches TRBD2 (6 bases). The CDR3 has 14 amino acids. V was cut by 6 bases and J by 2 bases, with 11 bases left in between. From germline, CDR1 is WSHSY and CDR2 SAAADI.

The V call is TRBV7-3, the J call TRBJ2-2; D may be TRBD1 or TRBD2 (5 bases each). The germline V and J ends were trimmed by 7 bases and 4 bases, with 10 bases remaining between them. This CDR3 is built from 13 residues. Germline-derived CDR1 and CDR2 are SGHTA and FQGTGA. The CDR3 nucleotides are TGTGCCAGCACCCCTGGGGGCACCGGGGAGCTGTTTTTT. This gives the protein CASTPGGTGELFF.

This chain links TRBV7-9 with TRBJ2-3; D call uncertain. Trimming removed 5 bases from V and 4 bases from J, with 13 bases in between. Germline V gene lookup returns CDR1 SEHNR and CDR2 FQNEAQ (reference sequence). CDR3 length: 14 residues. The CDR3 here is CASSPEEVADTQYF. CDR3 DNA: TGTGCCAGCAGCCCGGAAGAGGTTGCAGATACGCAGTATTTT.

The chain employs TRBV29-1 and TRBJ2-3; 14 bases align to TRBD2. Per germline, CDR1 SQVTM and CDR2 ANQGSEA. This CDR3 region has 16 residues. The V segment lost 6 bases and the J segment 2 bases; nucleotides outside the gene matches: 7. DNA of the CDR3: TGCAGCGTGATGCGACTAGCGGGAGGGAACACAGATACGCAGTATTTT. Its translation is CSVMRLAGGNTDTQYF.

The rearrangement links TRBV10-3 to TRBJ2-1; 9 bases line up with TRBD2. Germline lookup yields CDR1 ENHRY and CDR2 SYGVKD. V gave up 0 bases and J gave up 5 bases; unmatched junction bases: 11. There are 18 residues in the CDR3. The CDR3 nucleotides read TGTGCCATCAGTGAGTCAACTAGCGGGTCAGCTATCGACAATGAGCAGTTCTTC. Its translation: CAISESTSGSAIDNEQFF.

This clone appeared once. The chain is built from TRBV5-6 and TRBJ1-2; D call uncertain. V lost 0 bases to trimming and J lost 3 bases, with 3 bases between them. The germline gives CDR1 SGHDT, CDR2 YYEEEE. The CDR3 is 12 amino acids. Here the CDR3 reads CASSLDDYGYTF. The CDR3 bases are TGTGCCAGCAGCTTGGACGACTATGGCTACACCTTC.

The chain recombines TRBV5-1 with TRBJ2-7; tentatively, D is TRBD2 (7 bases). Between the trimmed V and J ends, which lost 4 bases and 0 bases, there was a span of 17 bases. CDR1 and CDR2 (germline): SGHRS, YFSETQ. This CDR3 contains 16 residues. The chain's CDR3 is CASSPWGGQRSYEQYF. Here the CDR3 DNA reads TGCGCCAGCAGCCCCTGGGGGGGCCAGCGCTCCTACGAGCAGTACTTC.

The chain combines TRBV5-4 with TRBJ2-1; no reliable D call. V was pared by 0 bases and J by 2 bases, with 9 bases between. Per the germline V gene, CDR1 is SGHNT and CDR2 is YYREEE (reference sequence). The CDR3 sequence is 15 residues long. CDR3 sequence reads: CASSLEIFAYNEQFF. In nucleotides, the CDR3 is TGTGCCAGCAGCTTGGAAATCTTTGCCTACAATGAGCAGTTCTTC.

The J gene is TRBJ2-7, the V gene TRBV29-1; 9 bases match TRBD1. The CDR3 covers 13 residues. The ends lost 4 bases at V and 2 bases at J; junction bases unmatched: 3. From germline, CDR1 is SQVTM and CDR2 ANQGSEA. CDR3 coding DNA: TGCAGCGTTGGGACAGGGGAGACCTACGAGCAGTACTTC. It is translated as CSVGTGETYEQYF.

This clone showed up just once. The CDR3 here is CASFERGVGYTGELFF. CDR3 DNA sequence: TGTGCCAGCTTCGAGCGCGGGGTGGGGTACACCGGGGAGCTGTTTTTT. This chain connects TRBV7-9 to TRBJ2-2, with D possibly matching TRBD2 (6 bases). Germline V CDR1 and CDR2: SEHNR, FQNEAQ (reference sequence). The V end lost 8 bases, the J end lost 3 bases, and 19 bases lay between the germline ends. The CDR3 is made up of 16 amino acids.

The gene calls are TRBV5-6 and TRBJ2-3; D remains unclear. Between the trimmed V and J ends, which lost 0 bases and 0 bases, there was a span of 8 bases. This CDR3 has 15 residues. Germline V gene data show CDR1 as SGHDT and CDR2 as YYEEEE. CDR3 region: CASSLDLPSTDTQYF. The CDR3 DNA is TGTGCCAGCAGCTTGGACCTCCCTAGCACAGATACGCAGTATTTT.

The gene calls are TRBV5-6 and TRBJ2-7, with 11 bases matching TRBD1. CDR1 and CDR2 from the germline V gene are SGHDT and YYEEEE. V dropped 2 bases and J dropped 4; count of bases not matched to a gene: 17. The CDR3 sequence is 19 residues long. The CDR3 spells CASSFLRLRGTGGDYEQYF. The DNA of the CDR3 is TGTGCCAGCAGCTTCTTAAGGCTACGCGGGACAGGGGGAGATTACGAGCAGTACTTC.

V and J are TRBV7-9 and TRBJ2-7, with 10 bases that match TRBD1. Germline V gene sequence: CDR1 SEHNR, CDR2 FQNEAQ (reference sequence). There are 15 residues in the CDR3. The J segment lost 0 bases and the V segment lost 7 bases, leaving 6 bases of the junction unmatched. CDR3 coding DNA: TGTGCCAGCACCTTGTGGACAGGGGGCTCCTACGAGCAGTACTTC. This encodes CASTLWTGGSYEQYF.

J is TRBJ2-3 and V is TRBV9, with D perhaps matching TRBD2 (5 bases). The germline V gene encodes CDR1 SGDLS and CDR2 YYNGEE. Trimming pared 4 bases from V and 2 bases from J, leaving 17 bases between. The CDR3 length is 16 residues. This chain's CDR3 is CASSPSGSGHTDTQYF. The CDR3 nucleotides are TGTGCCAGCAGCCCGAGTGGCAGCGGTCACACAGATACGCAGTATTTT.

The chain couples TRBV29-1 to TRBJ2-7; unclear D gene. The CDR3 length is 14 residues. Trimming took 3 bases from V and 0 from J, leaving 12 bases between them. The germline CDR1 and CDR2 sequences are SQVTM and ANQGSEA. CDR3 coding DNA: TGCAGCGTTGAGGGGATAGGCGGCTCCTACGAGCAGTACTTC. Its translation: CSVEGIGGSYEQYF.

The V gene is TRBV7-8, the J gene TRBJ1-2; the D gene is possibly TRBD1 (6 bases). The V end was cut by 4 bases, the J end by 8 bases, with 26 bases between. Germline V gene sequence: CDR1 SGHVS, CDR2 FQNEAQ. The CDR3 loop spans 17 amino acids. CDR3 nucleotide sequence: TGTGCCAGCAGCTCCGCTCTGATCCCTCCAGGGGTAGGCGGCTACACCTTC. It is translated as CASSSALIPPGVGGYTF. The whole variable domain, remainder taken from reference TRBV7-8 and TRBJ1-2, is GAGVSQSPRYKVAKRGQDVALRCDPISGHVSLFWYQQALGQGPEFLTYFQNEAQLDKSGLPSDRFFAERPEGSVSTLKIQRTQQEDSAVYLCASSSALIPPGVGGYTFGSGTRLTVV.

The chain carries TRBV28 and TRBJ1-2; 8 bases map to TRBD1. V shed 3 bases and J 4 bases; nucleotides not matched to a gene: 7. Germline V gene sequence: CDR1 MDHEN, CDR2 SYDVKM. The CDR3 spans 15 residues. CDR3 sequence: CASSFGTGEGYGYTF. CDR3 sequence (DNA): TGTGCCAGCAGTTTTGGGACAGGCGAGGGCTATGGCTACACCTTC.